This TCR beta chain was identified in a study of blood T cell repertoires in COVID-19. The method was immunoSEQ multiplex PCR; TCRdb's version includes in-frame clones alone and lacks a portion of them. The data hold some 220,000 clones, with more than 65% observed a single time. V was trimmed by 6 bases and J by 8 bases, leaving 16 bases between them. Germline V lookup: CDR1 SEHNR, CDR2 FQNEAQ (reference sequence). There are 13 residues in the CDR3. This clonotype originated in a woman in her twenties or thirties who had recovered from COVID-19. The sample was peripheral blood. V and J are TRBV7-9 and TRBJ1-2; D possibly corresponds to TRBD1 (5 bases). CDR3 sequence (DNA): TGTGCCAGCAGTGACCAGGGTATTGGAGGCTACACCTTC. Protein: CASSDQGIGGYTF.